This T cell receptor (beta chain) was identified during a study of cytomegalovirus exposure and HLA in healthy donors. Overall study: Early released data had about 85 million unique TCRs, all coming from HLA-typed donors.

General study points: The authors considered a cluster of highly shared sequence variants likely to be a sequencing artifact. Presence/absence analyses took donor sequencing depth as roughly uniform.

CDR1 is SGHAT, CDR2 FQNNGV, per germline. The CDR3 is made up of 17 amino acids. V shed 0 bases and J shed 6 bases, with 20 bases lying between them. This clone was seen a few times. What it recognizes is unknown. The PCR employed 60 Vbeta primers together with 13 Jbeta primers. Some clones are missing from TCRdb's copy, which holds only in-frame ones; the method was immunoSEQ multiplex PCR. The table has roughly 89,000 clones, over 75% seen once. This TCR was sampled from a man between 18 and 35 years old in good health and CMV-seronegative. The sample consisted of PBMCs. This chain connects TRBV11-2 to TRBJ1-2; D not certain. The CDR3 region has the DNA TGTGCCAGCAGCTTAGATAGGATATTCTCGGAGAGAAATGGCTACACCTTC. Its translation: CASSLDRIFSERNGYTF.